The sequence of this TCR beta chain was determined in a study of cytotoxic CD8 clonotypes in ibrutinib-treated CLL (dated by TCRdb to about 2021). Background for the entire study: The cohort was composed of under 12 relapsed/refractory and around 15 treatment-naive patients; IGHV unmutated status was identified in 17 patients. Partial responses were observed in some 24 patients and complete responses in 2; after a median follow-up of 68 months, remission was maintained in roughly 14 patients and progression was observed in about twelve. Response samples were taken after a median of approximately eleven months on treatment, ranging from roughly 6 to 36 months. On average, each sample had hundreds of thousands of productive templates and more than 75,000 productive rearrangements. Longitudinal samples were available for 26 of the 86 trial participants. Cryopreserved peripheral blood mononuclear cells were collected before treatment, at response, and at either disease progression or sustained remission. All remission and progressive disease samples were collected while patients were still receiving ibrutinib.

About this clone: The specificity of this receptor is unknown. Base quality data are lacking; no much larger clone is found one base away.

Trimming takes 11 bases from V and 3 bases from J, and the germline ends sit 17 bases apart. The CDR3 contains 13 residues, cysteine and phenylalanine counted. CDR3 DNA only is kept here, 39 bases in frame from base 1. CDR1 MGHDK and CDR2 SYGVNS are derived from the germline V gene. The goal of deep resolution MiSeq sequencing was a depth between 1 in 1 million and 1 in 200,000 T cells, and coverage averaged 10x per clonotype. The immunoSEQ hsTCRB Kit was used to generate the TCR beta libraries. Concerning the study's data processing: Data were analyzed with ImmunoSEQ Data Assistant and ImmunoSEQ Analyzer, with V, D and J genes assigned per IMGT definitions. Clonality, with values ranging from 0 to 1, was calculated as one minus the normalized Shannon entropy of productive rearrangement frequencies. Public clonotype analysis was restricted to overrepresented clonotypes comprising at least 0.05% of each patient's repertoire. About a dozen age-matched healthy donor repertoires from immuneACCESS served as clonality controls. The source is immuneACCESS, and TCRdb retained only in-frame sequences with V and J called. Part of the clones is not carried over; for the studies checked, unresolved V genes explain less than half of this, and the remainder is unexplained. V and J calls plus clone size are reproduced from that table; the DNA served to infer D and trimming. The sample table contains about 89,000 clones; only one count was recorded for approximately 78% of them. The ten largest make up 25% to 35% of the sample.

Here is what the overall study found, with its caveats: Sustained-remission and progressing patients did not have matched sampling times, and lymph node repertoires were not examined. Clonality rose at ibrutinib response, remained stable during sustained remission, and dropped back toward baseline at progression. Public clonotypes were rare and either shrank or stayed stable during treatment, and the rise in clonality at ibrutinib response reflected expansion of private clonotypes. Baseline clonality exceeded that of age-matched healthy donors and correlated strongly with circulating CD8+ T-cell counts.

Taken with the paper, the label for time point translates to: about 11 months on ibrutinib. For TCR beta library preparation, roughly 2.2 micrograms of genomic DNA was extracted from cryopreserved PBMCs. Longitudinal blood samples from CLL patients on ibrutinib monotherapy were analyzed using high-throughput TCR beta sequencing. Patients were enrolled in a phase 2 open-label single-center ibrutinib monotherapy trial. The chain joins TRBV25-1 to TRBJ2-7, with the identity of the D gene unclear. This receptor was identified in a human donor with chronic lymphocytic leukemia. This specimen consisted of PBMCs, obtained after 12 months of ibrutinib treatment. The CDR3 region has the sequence CAVNPVQNYEQYF. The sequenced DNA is TGTGCCGTAAACCCAGTACAGAACTACGAGCAGTACTTC.